Given below is one T cell receptor (beta chain) in context. Antigen specificity is unknown. The naive CD8 subset, CD45RO-negative cells positively selected for CCR7, excluded terminally differentiated effector memory CD45RA+ cells. V was cut by 0 bases and J by 3 bases, with 10 bases left in between. CDR1 and CDR2 from the germline V gene are SGHRS and YFSETQ. The CDR3 spans 14 residues. This sample is part of a study of shared clonotypes between healthy human individuals. Study conclusions and caveats: As a rule, naive subsets had a larger estimated richness than memory subsets.

Every immunoSEQ plate was one replicate of a subset's evenly spread DNA. Produced via immunoSEQ multiplex PCR; TCRdb's table is partial and in-frame only. This repertoire shows around 1.9 million clones, about 92% found once; its top ten account for over 1.5%. Sequenced input: naive CD8+ T cells from PBMCs. The source is a young man in good health. Some clones in this sample may be carry-over from other donors' samples. The chain carries TRBV5-1 and TRBJ2-7, with D perhaps TRBD2 (6 bases). This CDR3 reads CASSLDRRGYEQYF. CDR3 bases: TGCGCCAGCAGCTTGGACCGGCGGGGCTACGAGCAGTACTTC.